A selection of T cell receptor beta chains follows, all from one sample in a study of CD8 T cells in ankylosing spondylitis. One entry per CDR3 protein results from TCRdb running MiXCR on the 5' RACE reads. The sample includes around 150,000 distinct CDR3 sequences, around a third seen only once; the top ten take 4.5% to 6%. The sequenced sample consisted of synovial fluid, either unsorted or a sorted T cell fraction (not recorded which). Receptors were obtained from a male donor with ankylosing spondylitis. Both conserved end residues are part of each CDR3. The D gene is left open where the match is weak.

D,V,CDR3
.,TRBV15,CATSRDAGPSSGANVLTF
.,TRBV12-3/TRBV12-4,CASSLAGWKTGELFF
TRBD2,TRBV11-2,CASSLDLGLAGVYGEQFF
.,TRBV13,CASSLGDPRGSPLHF
.,TRBV20-1,CSARSDRDPSPYGYTF
.,TRBV20-1,CSALGAGRETQYF
TRBD2,TRBV5-1,CASSRTSGRGTDTQYF
TRBD1,TRBV28,CASSPVDRDPGELFF
.,TRBV6-1,CASIQRGAGGYTF
TRBD2,TRBV2,CASRTSGIYEQYF
.,TRBV12-3/TRBV12-4,CASSSRPSYNEQFF
.,TRBV12-3/TRBV12-4,CASSFRDEQYF
TRBD1,TRBV2,CASRARDRAKDTQYF
TRBD2,TRBV5-1,CASSFNSGTYNEQFF
.,TRBV30,CAWSVLRGAGGYTF
.,TRBV7-9,CASSLGATDMNTEAFF
.,TRBV20-1,CSARGASPNTDTQYF
.,TRBV15,CATSRDLGVQHKRTQYF
.,TRBV6-1,CASSERAGRGYTF
TRBD1,TRBV11-1,CASSFGQVAGFAGNTIYF
.,TRBV7-9,CASSLDGTYGYTF
.,TRBV2,CASSIAGGSYNSPLHF
.,TRBV10-3,CAISQGGSNSPLHF
TRBD1,TRBV10-3,CAISGQGPVSPLHF
TRBD2,TRBV18,CASSPPAERGETQYF
TRBD1,TRBV5-1,CASRIGQGATGELFF
TRBD2,TRBV12-3/TRBV12-4,CASILGTSGSLGTQYF
.,TRBV20-1,CSAPLPLTDFNYGYTF